The 2 T cell receptor beta chains presented below share a single source sample, sequenced in a study of T cells in Graves' hyperthyroidism and ophthalmopathy. Amplification of TCR beta CDR3 regions used RNA as the template. RT-PCR in the first round (using the HTBI primer set) targeted the TCR CDR3. Each CDR3 protein is one row after TCRdb ran MiXCR on the multiplex PCR reads. The table has hundreds of thousands of distinct CDR3 sequences, roughly 25% seen once; the top ten hold roughly 10%. The specimen was blood. The origin of the receptors is a young woman with Graves' ophthalmopathy.

In this sample, this clonotype turned up many times. This sequence joins TRBV6-1 and TRBJ1-2; TRBD1 aligns across 9 bases. The CDR3 is 14 residues long. CDR1 is MNHNS and CDR2 is SASEGT in the germline V gene. Trimming removed 8 bases from V and 8 bases from J; junction bases left unmatched: 12. CDR3 residues: CASGINRGLGGYTF. The DNA for the CDR3 is TGTGCCAGCGGAATAAACAGGGGGCTCGGGGGCTACACCTTC.

This clonotype was counted ten times or more. The chain recombines TRBV6-5 with TRBJ2-7; TRBD1 matches at 8 bases. The CDR3 runs to 14 residues. Germline V gene lookup returns CDR1 MNHEY and CDR2 SVGAGI. Trimming at V came to 6 bases and at J to 2 bases, leaving 6 bases not matched to a gene. CDR3 loop: CASRTRQGTYEQYF. The CDR3 coding sequence is TGTGCCAGCAGAACCCGACAGGGGACCTACGAGCAGTACTTC.